Given below is one T cell receptor (beta chain) in context. Its specificity is not known. The data were obtained in a study of T-cell memory formation after mild COVID-19. Overall study findings and caveats: For contracting clones, CD4+ ones sat mainly in CM and EM, CD8+ in EMRA. Some clones that responded turned up in pre-infection memory, which suggests that cross-reactive memory joined in. Later expanders leaned CD4+, whereas clones that contracted between day 15 and 85 were balanced CD4/CD8.

A single record per CDR3 protein comes from TCRdb applying MiXCR to the 5' RACE reads. In the table there are fewer than 400,000 distinct CDR3 sequences, 10% to 15% of which are singletons. This CDR3 is built from 15 residues. The ends were cut back, 2 bases at V and 0 bases at J, with 10 bases in the middle. The gene calls are TRBV12-3 or TRBV12-4 and TRBJ2-5; no definite D call. The sample was PBMCs or a T cell subset sorted from them (not recorded which). The sequence derives from a man between 18 and 29 years old who had mild COVID-19 (a few samples of this study predate the infection). Cell type and time point are not known. The DNA for the CDR3 is TGTGCCAGCAGTTTACTCCGGATTAACCAAGAGACCCAGTACTTC. Residues: CASSLLRINQETQYF.